This T cell receptor (beta chain) was found in a study of T cells expressing NK-cell markers. Study-wide background: Researchers got TCR beta repertoires out of sorted CD3+CD56+NKG2C+, CD3+CD56+NKG2C- and CD3+CD56-NKG2C+ T cells. Of eight sequenced donors, seven were HCMV-seropositive and one HCMV-seronegative.

Regarding the study as a whole: Once again these clonotypes came out on top in the CD3+CD56-NKG2C+ fraction of a few donors.

With respect to this clonotype: Its antigen remains unknown.

For TCR beta, cDNA was produced by 5'RACE template switching with UMIs. TCRdb re-called the 5' RACE reads and catalogs CDR3 proteins one per entry, DNA excluded. Recorded here are 200,000 to 300,000 distinct CDR3 sequences; the top ten clones represent about 0.4%. This receptor was identified in a man between 18 and 35 years old in good health. The sequenced sample was blood T cells: a sorted CD56 or NKG2C T cell subset, CD4+ or CD8+ T cells, or bulk PBMC T cells (not recorded which).

Here the CDR3 reads CAARRGLATTNTGELFF. The V gene is TRBV6-1, the J gene TRBJ2-2; TCRdb's assignment of TRBD1 cannot be checked, as there is no DNA. This CDR3 spans 17 amino acids. CDR1 MNHNS and CDR2 SASEGT come from the germline V gene.